Reported below is one T cell receptor beta chain. The sample is drawn from a study of blood T cell repertoires in COVID-19. About the study: COVID-19 samples, acute and convalescent, were from the United States, Italy and Spain.

Authors' processing steps: Counts of nucleated cells, estimated from reference gene primer amplification, were obtained. The protocol was immunoSEQ multiplex PCR, while the TCRdb copy is restricted to in-frame clones and leaves out a portion. Clone size and the V and J calls come from that table; the DNA yielded D and trimming. The sample carries 210,000 or so clones, roughly 89% recorded once. The clonotype comes from a man in his forties or fifties with acute or convalescent COVID-19. Source material: peripheral blood.

The CDR3 is CASSLGLGVYEQYF. CDR3 sequence (DNA): TGTGCCAGCAGCTTAGGCCTGGGCGTCTACGAGCAGTACTTC. The V and J genes are TRBV7-9 and TRBJ2-7, with unresolved D. Trimming cost V 1 base and J 3 bases, with 10 bases left between them. Germline CDR1 is SEHNR and CDR2 is FQNEAQ (reference sequence). The CDR3 contains 14 residues.